Below, 9 T cell receptor beta chains from the same sample are listed, as sequenced in a study of T cells expressing NK-cell markers. After re-calling the 5' RACE reads, TCRdb lists one entry per CDR3 protein, DNA absent. The listing contains hundreds of thousands of distinct CDR3 sequences. What was sequenced was blood T cells: a sorted CD56 or NKG2C T cell subset, CD4+ or CD8+ T cells, or bulk PBMC T cells (not recorded which). The receptors originated from a woman aged 18 to 75 in good health.

The chain recombines TRBV5-5 with TRBJ2-1; TCRdb selects TRBD2, and the lack of DNA leaves this call unchecked. Germline values: CDR1 SGHKS, CDR2 YYEKEE (reference sequence). The CDR3 has 17 residues. CDR3 residues: CASSFVILAGVPNEQFF.

The chain is built from TRBV20-1 and TRBJ2-1; there is no DNA to check the TCRdb D call of TRBD2. The germline gives CDR1 DFQATT, CDR2 SNEGSKA (reference sequence). The CDR3 runs 16 residues. CDR3 region: CSARDAAGGPYNEQFF.

The V gene is TRBV7-9, the J gene TRBJ2-7. The CDR3 extends over 13 amino acids. Germline CDR1 is SEHNR and CDR2 is FQNEAQ (reference sequence). This chain's CDR3 is CASSSGGFYEQYF.

The CDR3 region is CASRTDRGPSYEQYF. The chain uses TRBV19 and TRBJ2-7; there is no DNA to check the TCRdb D call of TRBD1. This CDR3 is 15 amino acids long. The V gene's germline CDR1 is LNHDA and CDR2 SQIVND (reference sequence). The complete variable domain, with remaining parts taken from reference TRBV19 and TRBJ2-7, reads DGGITQSPKYLFRKEGQNVTLSCEQNLNHDAMYWYRQDPGQGLRLIYYSQIVNDFQKGDIAEGYSVSREKKESFPLTVTSAQKNPTAFYLCASRTDRGPSYEQYFGPGTRLTVT.

CDR3: CASRKASNTGELFF. V gene TRBV6-2 or TRBV6-3 combines with J gene TRBJ2-2. This CDR3 is built from 14 residues. Germline CDR1 MNHEY, CDR2 SVGEGT.

The chain uses TRBV27 and TRBJ2-2; the TRBD1 assignment by TCRdb is unverifiable without DNA. This CDR3 is built from 13 residues. CDR1 is MNHEY and CDR2 is SMNVEV in the germline V gene (reference sequence). CDR3 region: CASGSGVTGELFF.

J is TRBJ2-1 and V is TRBV27; TCRdb's D call, TRBD2, is unchecked because there is no DNA. The germline V gene has CDR1 MNHEY and CDR2 SMNVEV (reference sequence). This CDR3 region has 14 residues. CDR3: CASSLYTSNDEQFF.

The chain links TRBV10-2 to TRBJ2-1; TCRdb's D call, TRBD2, is unchecked because there is no DNA. The germline V gene has CDR1 WSHSY and CDR2 SAAADI. The CDR3 contains 17 residues. This CDR3 reads CARWGLAGGRFYNEQFF.

The chain couples TRBV6-5 to TRBJ2-5; TCRdb designates TRBD1, a call that cannot be tested without DNA. The CDR3 loop spans 15 amino acids. Germline CDR1 and CDR2: MNHEY and SVGAGI. The chain's CDR3 is CASSYSWDHQETQYF.